These 23 T cell receptor beta chains were all obtained from the same sample, sequenced in a study of shared clonotypes between healthy human individuals. Here immunoSEQ multiplex PCR was the method, and the copy in TCRdb shows in-frame clones only, minus some. The table lists more than 1.2 million clones, 98% to 99% of them singletons. Material for sequencing was naive CD4+ T cells sorted from blood. As for subset: CD45RA+ positively selected. The source is a man aged 30 to 39 in good health.

The rearrangement links TRBV9 to TRBJ1-2, with 10 bases matching TRBD1. This CDR3 region has 14 residues. The V and J ends lost 4 bases and 5 bases, in that order; junction bases with no gene match: 5. Germline V gives CDR1 SGDLS, CDR2 YYNGEE. CDR3 in amino acids: CASSLGTGVYGYTF. CDR3 nucleotides: TGTGCCAGCAGCCTTGGGACAGGGGTTTATGGCTACACCTTC.

The chain couples TRBV10-2 to TRBJ1-4, with 7 bases identical to TRBD1. The V gene end was trimmed by 6 bases and the J gene end by 7 bases; junction bases not matched to a gene: 14. Germline V CDR1 and CDR2: WSHSY, SAAADI. The CDR3 length is 16 residues. The CDR3 DNA sequence: TGCGCCAGCAGCCCCCGGGACAGCGGAGTAACTGAAAAACTGTTTTTT. Encoded protein: CASSPRDSGVTEKLFF.

As regards this clone: Other DNA sequences in the same sample also yield this CDR3. This chain links TRBV18 with TRBJ2-3; D remains ambiguous. CDR1 and CDR2 from the germline V gene are KGHSH and LQKENI. The CDR3 has 13 amino acids. V gave up 0 bases and J gave up 6 bases, with 7 bases separating them. DNA for the CDR3: TGTGCCAGCTCACCACCAGGGTCGGATACGCAGTATTTT. Translation gives CASSPPGSDTQYF.

The rearrangement uses TRBV5-1 and TRBJ2-3, with D hard to call. The CDR3 contains 15 residues. Germline lookup yields CDR1 SGHRS and CDR2 YFSETQ. V was cut by 5 bases and J by 6 bases, with 19 bases left in between. The CDR3 DNA reads as TGCGCCAGCAGTTCACACCTATTAGTTACGGATACGCAGTATTTT. Residues: CASSSHLLVTDTQYF. The complete variable domain, with remaining parts taken from reference TRBV5-1 and TRBJ2-3, reads KAGVTQTPRYLIKTRGQQVTLSCSPISGHRSVSWYQQTPGQGLQFLFEYFSETQRNKGNFPGRFSGRQFSNSRSEMNVSTLELGDSALYLCASSSHLLVTDTQYFGPGTRLTVL.

The genes are TRBV7-8 and TRBJ2-7; possible D gene TRBD2, 6 bases. The CDR3 runs 15 residues. Trimming pared 2 bases from V and 5 bases from J, leaving 16 bases between. Per germline, CDR1 SGHVS and CDR2 FQNEAQ. CDR3 protein: CASSLLGGSLNEQYF. CDR3 nucleotides: TGTGCCAGCAGCTTATTGGGGGGTTCCTTGAACGAGCAGTACTTC.

V is TRBV6-5 and J is TRBJ1-5; D perhaps matches TRBD1 (5 bases). This CDR3 contains 13 residues. The germline gives CDR1 MNHEY, CDR2 SVGAGI. V lost 8 bases to trimming and J lost 0 bases, with 8 bases between them. Written as DNA, the CDR3 is TGTGCCAGCGGTAGGGGTAGCAATCAGCCCCAGCATTTT. This codes for CASGRGSNQPQHF.

The DNA of the CDR3 is TGCGCCAGCAGTGCTTATATCACCGACACTGAAGCTTTCTTT. Residues: CASSAYITDTEAFF. The V call is TRBV10-1, the J call TRBJ1-1; D is unclear. The CDR3 totals 14 residues. The V and J ends lost 4 bases and 3 bases respectively, with 12 bases between them. Germline assignment: CDR1 WNHNN and CDR2 SYGVQD (reference sequence).

V usage is TRBV27 and J usage is TRBJ2-1; 10 positions agree with TRBD2. CDR3 length: 17 amino acids. V gave up 6 bases and J gave up 2 bases; unmatched junction bases: 10. The V gene's germline CDR1 is MNHEY and CDR2 SMNVEV (reference sequence). CDR3 amino acids: CASRQVRLAGAYNEQFF. Here the CDR3 DNA reads TGTGCCAGCAGACAAGTAAGACTAGCGGGTGCCTACAATGAGCAGTTCTTC.

The genes are TRBV10-2 and TRBJ2-3; 11 bases align to TRBD2. Germline-derived CDR1 and CDR2 are WSHSY and SAAADI. V lost 5 bases, J lost 2 bases, and 18 bases stayed unmatched. There are 20 residues in the CDR3. This chain's CDR3 is CASSPSGRTWWDTDTDTQYF. CDR3 nucleotides: TGCGCCAGCAGTCCTAGCGGGAGGACGTGGTGGGACACAGACACAGATACGCAGTATTTT.

The J gene is TRBJ1-1, the V gene TRBV18; 7 nucleotides match TRBD1. CDR1 is KGHSH, CDR2 LQKENI, per germline. V dropped 5 bases and J dropped 0; count of bases not matched to a gene: 12. This CDR3 has 17 amino acids. CDR3 amino acids: CASSADIPGQMNTEAFF. CDR3 sequence (DNA): TGTGCCAGCTCAGCGGATATTCCGGGACAGATGAACACTGAAGCTTTCTTT.

The V and J genes are TRBV28 and TRBJ1-5, with D possibly matching TRBD1 (6 bases). Per the germline V gene, CDR1 is MDHEN and CDR2 is SYDVKM. V was pared by 3 bases and J by 5 bases, with 8 bases between. The CDR3 length is 13 residues. The CDR3 here is CASSFTGYQPQHF. DNA for the CDR3: TGTGCCAGCAGTTTTACAGGGTATCAGCCCCAGCATTTT.

The CDR3 bases are TGTGCCAGCAGCACCCCCCTGAGGGGTGATGAGCAGTTCTTC. Translation: CASSTPLRGDEQFF. The chain links TRBV7-9 to TRBJ2-1, with D tentatively TRBD1 or TRBD2 (5 bases each). Trimming took 5 bases from V and 8 from J, leaving 16 bases between them. Germline V gene lookup returns CDR1 SEHNR and CDR2 FQNEAQ (reference sequence). This CDR3 has 14 amino acids.

The chain employs TRBV19 and TRBJ2-1, with D unresolved. CDR1 LNHDA and CDR2 SQIVND come from the germline V gene (reference sequence). Deletions cut 5 bases from V and 4 bases from J, with 6 bases between. CDR3 length equals 12 residues. The CDR3: CASSFAYNEQFF. The CDR3 nucleotides read TGTGCCAGTAGTTTCGCTTACAATGAGCAGTTCTTC.

The rearrangement links TRBV7-3 to TRBJ2-1, with D perhaps TRBD2 (5 bases). V shed 4 bases and J shed 7 bases, with 11 bases lying between them. The CDR3 runs 13 residues. Germline CDR1 SGHTA, CDR2 FQGTGA. The CDR3 DNA reads as TGTGCCAGCAGCTACTCTAGCAGGAATGAGCAGTTCTTC. This translates into CASSYSSRNEQFF.

The chain employs TRBV6-4 and TRBJ2-1; no definite D call. With 3 bases removed from V and 0 bases from J, the gap between germline ends came to 9 bases. CDR3 length: 15 amino acids. Germline values: CDR1 MRHNA, CDR2 SNTAGT. The CDR3 spells CASSENFFSYNEQFF. The DNA for the CDR3 is TGTGCCAGCAGTGAGAACTTCTTCTCCTACAATGAGCAGTTCTTC.

About this clone: A much larger clone lies one base from this, so it may be a read error. Other DNA sequences of this sample code for an identical CDR3. The V call is TRBV18, the J call TRBJ2-5; D uncertain. The CDR3 has 11 residues. Germline CDR1 reads KGHSH; CDR2 reads LQKENI. The germline V and J ends were trimmed by 2 bases and 4 bases, with 2 bases remaining between them. The CDR3 loop reads CASSPGETQYF. The CDR3 DNA reads as TGTGCCAGCTCACCAGGAGAGACCCAGTACTTC. Full variable domain (missing parts from reference TRBV18 and TRBJ2-5): NAGVMQNPRHLVRRRGQEARLRCSPMKGHSHVYWYRQLPEEGLKFMVYLQKENIIDESGMPKERFSAEFPKEGPSILRIQQVVRGDSAAYFCASSPGETQYFGPGTRLLVL.

This chain connects TRBV5-1 to TRBJ1-2; D ambiguous. This CDR3 has 17 amino acids. Germline CDR1 is SGHRS and CDR2 is YFSETQ. V was shortened by 1 base and J by 0 bases, with 16 bases between the two germline ends. This CDR3 is CASSLRSVPGTNYGYTF. The CDR3 coding sequence is TGCGCCAGCAGCTTGCGTTCTGTGCCCGGCACTAACTATGGCTACACCTTC.

The chain carries TRBV28 and TRBJ1-2; D remains ambiguous. Germline V gene data show CDR1 as MDHEN and CDR2 as SYDVKM. V lost 3 bases, J lost 3 bases, and 8 bases lay in between. The CDR3 extends over 13 amino acids. CDR3 sequence reads: CASSFLEYYGYTF. The CDR3 DNA follows: TGTGCCAGCAGTTTTTTGGAGTACTATGGCTACACCTTC.

The rearrangement joins TRBV4-2 to TRBJ1-4; D is unclear. Between the trimmed V and J ends, which lost 3 bases and 5 bases, there was a span of 7 bases. Per germline, CDR1 LGHNA and CDR2 YNFKEQ. The CDR3 covers 13 residues. DNA of the CDR3: TGTGCCAGCAGCCAGGGAGCGAATGAAAAACTGTTTTTT. This encodes CASSQGANEKLFF.

The V call is TRBV29-1, the J call TRBJ2-5, with D perhaps TRBD1 (7 bases). V was trimmed by 6 bases and J by 2 bases, leaving 19 bases between them. CDR3 length equals 15 residues. Germline V gene sequence: CDR1 SQVTM, CDR2 ANQGSEA. The CDR3 here is CSVDMTGRFQETQYF. CDR3 coding DNA: TGCAGCGTGGATATGACAGGGAGGTTTCAAGAGACCCAGTACTTC. The full variable domain, completed using reference TRBV29-1 and TRBJ2-5, is SAVISQKPSRDICQRGTSLTIQCQVDSQVTMMFWYRQQPGQSLTLIATANQGSEATYESGFVIDKFPISRPNLTFSTLTVSNMSPEDSSIYLCSVDMTGRFQETQYFGPGTRLLVL.

V is TRBV18 and J is TRBJ1-2; possible D gene TRBD1, 5 bases. Trimming stripped 0 bases from V and 4 bases from J, with 12 bases between. Per germline, CDR1 KGHSH and CDR2 LQKENI. This CDR3 is 15 amino acids long. This CDR3 reads CASSPPPGRAYGYTF. CDR3 coding DNA: TGTGCCAGCTCACCACCACCCGGCAGGGCCTATGGCTACACCTTC.

The gene calls are TRBV5-4 and TRBJ2-5, with 8 nucleotides matching TRBD2. The V gene end was trimmed by 4 bases and the J gene end by 3 bases; junction bases not matched to a gene: 8. The CDR3 is made up of 15 amino acids. The germline V gene encodes CDR1 SGHNT and CDR2 YYREEE (reference sequence). This chain's CDR3 is CASSPDTSGKETQYF. CDR3 nucleotide sequence: TGTGCCAGCAGCCCAGATACTAGCGGTAAAGAGACCCAGTACTTC.

The CDR3 loop is CASRRQPTGGETQYF. CDR3 DNA sequence: TGTGCCAGTAGAAGACAGCCCACTGGAGGGGAGACCCAGTACTTC. The chain recombines TRBV2 with TRBJ2-5; D may be TRBD2 (6 bases). The V end lost 9 bases, the J end lost 5 bases, and 22 bases lay between the germline ends. Germline V gene lookup returns CDR1 SNHLY and CDR2 FYNNEI. The CDR3 length is 15 residues.